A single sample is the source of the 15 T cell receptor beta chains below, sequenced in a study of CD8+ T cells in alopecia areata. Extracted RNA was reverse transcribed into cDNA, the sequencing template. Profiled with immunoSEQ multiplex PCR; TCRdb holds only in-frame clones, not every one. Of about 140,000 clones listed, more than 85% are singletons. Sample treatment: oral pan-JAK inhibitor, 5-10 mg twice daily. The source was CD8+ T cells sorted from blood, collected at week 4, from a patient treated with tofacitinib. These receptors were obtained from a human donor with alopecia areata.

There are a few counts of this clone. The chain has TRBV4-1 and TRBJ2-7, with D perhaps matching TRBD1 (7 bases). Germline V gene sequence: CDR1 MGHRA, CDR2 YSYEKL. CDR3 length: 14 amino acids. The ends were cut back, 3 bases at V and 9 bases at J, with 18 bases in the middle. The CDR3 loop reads CASSHGTDPGGQYF. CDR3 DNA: TGCGCCAGCAGCCACGGGACAGACCCCGGGGGGCAGTACTTC.

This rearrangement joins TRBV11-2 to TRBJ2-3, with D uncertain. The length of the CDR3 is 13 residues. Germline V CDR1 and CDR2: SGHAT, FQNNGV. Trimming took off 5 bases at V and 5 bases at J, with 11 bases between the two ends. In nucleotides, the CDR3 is TGTGCCAGCAGCCTAAACGGTCGAGATACGCAGTATTTT. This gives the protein CASSLNGRDTQYF.

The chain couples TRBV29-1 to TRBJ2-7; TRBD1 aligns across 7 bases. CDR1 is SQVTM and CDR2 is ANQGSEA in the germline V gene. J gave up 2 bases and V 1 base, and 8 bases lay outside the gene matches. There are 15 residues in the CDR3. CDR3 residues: CSVEAQGRYTYEQYF. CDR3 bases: TGCAGCGTTGAAGCACAGGGGCGTTATACCTACGAGCAGTACTTC.

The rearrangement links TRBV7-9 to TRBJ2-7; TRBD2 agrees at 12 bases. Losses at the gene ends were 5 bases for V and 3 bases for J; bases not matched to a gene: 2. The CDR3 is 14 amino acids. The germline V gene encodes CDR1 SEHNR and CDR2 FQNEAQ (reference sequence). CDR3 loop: CASSRTSGDYEQYF. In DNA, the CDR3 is TGTGCCAGCAGCCGGACTAGCGGGGACTACGAGCAGTACTTC.

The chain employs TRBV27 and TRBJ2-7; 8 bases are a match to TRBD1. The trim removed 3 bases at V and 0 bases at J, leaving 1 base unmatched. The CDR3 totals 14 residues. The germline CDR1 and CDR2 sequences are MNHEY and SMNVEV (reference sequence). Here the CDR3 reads CASSFRGPSYEQYF. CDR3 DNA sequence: TGTGCCAGCAGTTTCAGGGGGCCCTCCTACGAGCAGTACTTC.

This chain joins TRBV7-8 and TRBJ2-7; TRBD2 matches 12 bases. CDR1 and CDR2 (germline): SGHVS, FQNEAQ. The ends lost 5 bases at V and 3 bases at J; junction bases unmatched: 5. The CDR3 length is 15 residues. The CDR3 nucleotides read TGTGCCAGCAGCGATACTAGCGGGGGGCACTACGAGCAGTACTTC. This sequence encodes CASSDTSGGHYEQYF.

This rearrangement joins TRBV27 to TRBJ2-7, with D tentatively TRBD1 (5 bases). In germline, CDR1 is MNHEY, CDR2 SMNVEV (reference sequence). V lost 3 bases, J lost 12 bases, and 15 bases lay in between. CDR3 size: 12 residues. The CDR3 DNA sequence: TGTGCCAGCAGTTTTCAGGGCAGGGATCGGTACTTC. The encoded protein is CASSFQGRDRYF.

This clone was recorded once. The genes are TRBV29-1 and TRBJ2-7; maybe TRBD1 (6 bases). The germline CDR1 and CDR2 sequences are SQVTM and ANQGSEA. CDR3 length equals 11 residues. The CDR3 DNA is TGCGCAACAGGGCTGGACTACGAGCAGTACTTC. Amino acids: CATGLDYEQYF.

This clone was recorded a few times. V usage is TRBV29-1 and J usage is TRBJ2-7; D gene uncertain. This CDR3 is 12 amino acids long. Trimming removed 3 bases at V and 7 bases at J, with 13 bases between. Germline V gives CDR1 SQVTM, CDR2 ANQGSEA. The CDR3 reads CSVETDDPEQYF. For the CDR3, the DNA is TGCAGCGTTGAGACTGACGACCCGGAGCAGTACTTC.

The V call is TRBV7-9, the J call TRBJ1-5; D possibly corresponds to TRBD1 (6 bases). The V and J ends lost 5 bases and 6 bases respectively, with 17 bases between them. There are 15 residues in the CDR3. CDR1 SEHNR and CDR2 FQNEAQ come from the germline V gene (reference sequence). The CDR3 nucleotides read TGTGCCAGCAGCCTAGAGGGACAATACGGTCAGCCCCAGCATTTT. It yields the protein CASSLEGQYGQPQHF.

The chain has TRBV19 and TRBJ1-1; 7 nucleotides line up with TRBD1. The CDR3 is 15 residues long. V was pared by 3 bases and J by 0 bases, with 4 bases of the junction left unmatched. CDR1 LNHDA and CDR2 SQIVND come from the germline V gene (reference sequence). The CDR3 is CASSIQGEVNTEAFF. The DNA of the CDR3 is TGTGCCAGTAGTATTCAGGGGGAGGTGAACACTGAAGCTTTCTTT. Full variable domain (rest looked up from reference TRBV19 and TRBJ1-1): DGGITQSPKYLFRKEGQNVTLSCEQNLNHDAMYWYRQDPGQGLRLIYYSQIVNDFQKGDIAEGYSVSREKKESFPLTVTSAQKNPTAFYLCASSIQGEVNTEAFFGQGTRLTVV.

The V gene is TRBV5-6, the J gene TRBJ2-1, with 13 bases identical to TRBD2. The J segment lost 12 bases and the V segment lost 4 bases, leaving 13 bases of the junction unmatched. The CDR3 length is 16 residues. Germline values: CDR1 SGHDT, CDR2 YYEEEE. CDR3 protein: CASSPGTSGVFVPQFF. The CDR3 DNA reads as TGTGCCAGCAGCCCCGGGACTAGCGGGGTCTTTGTGCCGCAGTTCTTC.

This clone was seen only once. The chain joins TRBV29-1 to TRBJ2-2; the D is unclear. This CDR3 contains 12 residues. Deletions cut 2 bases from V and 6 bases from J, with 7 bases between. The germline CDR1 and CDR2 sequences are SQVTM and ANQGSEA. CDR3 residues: CSVERAPGELFF. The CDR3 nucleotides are TGCAGCGTTGAAAGAGCACCCGGGGAGCTGTTTTTT.

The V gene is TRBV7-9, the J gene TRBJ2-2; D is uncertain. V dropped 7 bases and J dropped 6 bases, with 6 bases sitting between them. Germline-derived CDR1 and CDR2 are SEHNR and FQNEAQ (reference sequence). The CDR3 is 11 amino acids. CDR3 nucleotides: TGTGCCAGCACCAAATCCGGGGAGCTGTTTTTT. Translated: CASTKSGELFF.

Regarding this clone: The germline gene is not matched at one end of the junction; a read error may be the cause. The CDR3 protein is CAISDSQKNYEQYF. The CDR3, as DNA: TGTGCCATCAGTGACAGCCAGAAAAACTACGAGCAGTACTTC. This chain uses TRBV2 with TRBJ2-7; the D gene is possibly TRBD1 (5 bases). The germline CDR1 and CDR2 sequences are SNHLY and FYNNEI. CDR3 length equals 14 residues.